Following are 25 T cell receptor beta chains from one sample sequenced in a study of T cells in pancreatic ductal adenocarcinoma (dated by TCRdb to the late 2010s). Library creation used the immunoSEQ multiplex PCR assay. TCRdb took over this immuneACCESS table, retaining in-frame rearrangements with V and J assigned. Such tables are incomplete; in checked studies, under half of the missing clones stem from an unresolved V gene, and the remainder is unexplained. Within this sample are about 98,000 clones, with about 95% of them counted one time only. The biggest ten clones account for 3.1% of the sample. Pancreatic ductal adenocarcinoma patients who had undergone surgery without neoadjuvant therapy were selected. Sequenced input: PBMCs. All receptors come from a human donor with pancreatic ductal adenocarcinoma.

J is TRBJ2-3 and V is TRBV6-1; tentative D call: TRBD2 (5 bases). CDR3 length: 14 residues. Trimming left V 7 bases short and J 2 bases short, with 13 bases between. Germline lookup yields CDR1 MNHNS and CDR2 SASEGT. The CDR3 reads CASTSRLLTDTQYF. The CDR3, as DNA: TGTGCCAGCACATCCCGACTACTCACAGATACGCAGTATTTT.

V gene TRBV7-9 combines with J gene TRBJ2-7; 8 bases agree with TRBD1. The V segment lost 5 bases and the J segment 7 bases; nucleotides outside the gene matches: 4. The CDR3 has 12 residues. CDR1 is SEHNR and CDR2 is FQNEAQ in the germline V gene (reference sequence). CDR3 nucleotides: TGTGCCAGCAGCGGACAGGGTGGAGAGCAGTACTTC. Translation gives CASSGQGGEQYF.

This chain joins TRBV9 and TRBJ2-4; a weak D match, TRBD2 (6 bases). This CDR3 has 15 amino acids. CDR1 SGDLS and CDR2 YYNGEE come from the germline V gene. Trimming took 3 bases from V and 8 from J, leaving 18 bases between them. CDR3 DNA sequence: TGTGCCAGCAGCGCCTACGGGGGTGGAGGTGACATTCAGTACTTC. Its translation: CASSAYGGGGDIQYF.

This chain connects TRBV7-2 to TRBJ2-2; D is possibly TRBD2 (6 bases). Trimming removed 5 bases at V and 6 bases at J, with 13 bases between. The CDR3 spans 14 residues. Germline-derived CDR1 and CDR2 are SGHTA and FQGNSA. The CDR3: CASSMGLPPGELFF. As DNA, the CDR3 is TGTGCCAGCAGCATGGGACTCCCCCCCGGGGAGCTGTTTTTT.

The CDR3 is CASSRTGTWGETQYF. The CDR3, as DNA: TGTGCCAGCAGCCGGACAGGCACATGGGGAGAGACCCAGTACTTC. The gene calls are TRBV7-8 and TRBJ2-5; 7 nucleotides match TRBD1. V was pared by 5 bases and J by 4 bases, with 10 bases of the junction left unmatched. Germline CDR1 reads SGHVS; CDR2 reads FQNEAQ. This CDR3 region has 15 residues.

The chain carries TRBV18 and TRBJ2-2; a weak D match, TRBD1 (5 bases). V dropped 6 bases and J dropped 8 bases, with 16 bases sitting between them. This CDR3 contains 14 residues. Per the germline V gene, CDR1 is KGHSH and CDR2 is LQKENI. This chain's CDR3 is CASSDQQAAGELFF. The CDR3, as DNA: TGTGCCAGCTCGGACCAACAGGCTGCGGGGGAGCTGTTTTTT.

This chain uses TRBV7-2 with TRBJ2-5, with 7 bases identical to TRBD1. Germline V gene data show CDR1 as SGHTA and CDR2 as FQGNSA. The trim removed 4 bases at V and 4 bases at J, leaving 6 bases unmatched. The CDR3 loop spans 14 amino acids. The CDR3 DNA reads TGTGCCAGCAGCTCGACAGGGTTAGTAGAGACCCAGTACTTC. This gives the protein CASSSTGLVETQYF.

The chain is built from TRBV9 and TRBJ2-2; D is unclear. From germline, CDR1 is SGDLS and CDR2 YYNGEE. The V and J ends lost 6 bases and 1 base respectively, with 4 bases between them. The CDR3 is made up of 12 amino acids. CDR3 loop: CASTENTGELFF. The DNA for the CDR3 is TGTGCCAGCACAGAGAACACCGGGGAGCTGTTTTTT.

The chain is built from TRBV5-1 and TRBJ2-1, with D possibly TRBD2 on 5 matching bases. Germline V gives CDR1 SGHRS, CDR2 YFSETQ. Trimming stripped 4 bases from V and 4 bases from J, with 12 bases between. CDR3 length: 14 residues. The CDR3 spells CASSNRDTYNEQFF. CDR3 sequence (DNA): TGCGCCAGCAGCAACCGGGATACATACAATGAGCAGTTCTTC.

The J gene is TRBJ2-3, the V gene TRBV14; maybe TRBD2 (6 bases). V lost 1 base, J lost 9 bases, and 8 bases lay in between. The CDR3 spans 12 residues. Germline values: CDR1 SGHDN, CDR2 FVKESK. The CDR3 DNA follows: TGTGCCAGCAGCCAAGCGGGGGACACGCAGTATTTT. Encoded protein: CASSQAGDTQYF. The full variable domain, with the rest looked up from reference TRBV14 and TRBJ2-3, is EAGVTQFPSHSVIEKGQTVTLRCDPISGHDNLYWYRRVMGKEIKFLLHFVKESKQDESGMPNNRFLAERTGGTYSTLKVQPAELEDSGVYFCASSQAGDTQYFGPGTRLTVL.

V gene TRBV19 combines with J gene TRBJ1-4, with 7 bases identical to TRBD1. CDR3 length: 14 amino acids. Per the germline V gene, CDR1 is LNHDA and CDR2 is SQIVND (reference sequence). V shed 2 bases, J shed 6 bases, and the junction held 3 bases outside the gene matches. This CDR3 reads CASSIQGGDEKLFF. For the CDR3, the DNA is TGTGCCAGTAGTATACAGGGGGGCGATGAAAAACTGTTTTTT.

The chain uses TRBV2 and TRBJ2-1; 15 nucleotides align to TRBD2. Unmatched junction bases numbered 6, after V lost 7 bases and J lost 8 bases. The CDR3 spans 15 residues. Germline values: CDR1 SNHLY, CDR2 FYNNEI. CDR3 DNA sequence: TGTGCCAGCACTAGGACTAGCGGGAGGGGAGATGAGCAGTTCTTC. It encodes CASTRTSGRGDEQFF. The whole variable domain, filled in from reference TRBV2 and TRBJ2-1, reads EPEVTQTPSHQVTQMGQEVILRCVPISNHLYFYWYRQILGQKVEFLVSFYNNEISEKSEIFDDQFSVERPDGSNFTLKIRSTKLEDSAMYFCASTRTSGRGDEQFFGPGTRLTVL.

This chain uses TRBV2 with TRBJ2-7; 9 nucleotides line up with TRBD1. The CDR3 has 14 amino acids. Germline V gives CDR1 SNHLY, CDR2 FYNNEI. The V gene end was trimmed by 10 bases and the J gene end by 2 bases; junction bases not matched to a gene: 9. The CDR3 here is CATLPGQGPYEQYF. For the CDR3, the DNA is TGTGCCACCTTGCCGGGACAGGGTCCCTACGAGCAGTACTTC.

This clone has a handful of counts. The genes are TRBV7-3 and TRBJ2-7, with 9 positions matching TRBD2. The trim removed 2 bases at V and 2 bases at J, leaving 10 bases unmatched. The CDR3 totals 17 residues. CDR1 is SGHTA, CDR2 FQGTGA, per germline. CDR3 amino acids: CASSLGFQREEPYEQYF. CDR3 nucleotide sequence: TGTGCCAGCAGCTTAGGTTTCCAGCGGGAGGAACCCTACGAGCAGTACTTC.

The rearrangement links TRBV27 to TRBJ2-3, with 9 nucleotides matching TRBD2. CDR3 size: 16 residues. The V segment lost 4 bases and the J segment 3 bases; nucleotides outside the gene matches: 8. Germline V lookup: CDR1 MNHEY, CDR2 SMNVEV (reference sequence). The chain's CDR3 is CASSSAGGQGTDTQYF. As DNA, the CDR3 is TGTGCCAGCAGTTCGGCGGGAGGGCAAGGAACAGATACGCAGTATTTT.

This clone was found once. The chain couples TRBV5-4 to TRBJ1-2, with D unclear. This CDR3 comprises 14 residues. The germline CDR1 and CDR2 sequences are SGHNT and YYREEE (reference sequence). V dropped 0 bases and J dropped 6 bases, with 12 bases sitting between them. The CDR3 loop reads CASSLGAVGNGYTF. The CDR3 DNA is TGTGCCAGCAGCTTGGGGGCCGTAGGAAATGGCTACACCTTC.

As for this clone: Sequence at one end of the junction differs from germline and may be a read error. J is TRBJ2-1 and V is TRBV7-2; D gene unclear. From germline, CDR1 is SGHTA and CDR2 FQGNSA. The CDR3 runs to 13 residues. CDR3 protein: CVSSVANYNEQFF. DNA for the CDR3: TGTGTCAGCTCGGTCGCCAATTACAATGAGCAGTTCTTC.

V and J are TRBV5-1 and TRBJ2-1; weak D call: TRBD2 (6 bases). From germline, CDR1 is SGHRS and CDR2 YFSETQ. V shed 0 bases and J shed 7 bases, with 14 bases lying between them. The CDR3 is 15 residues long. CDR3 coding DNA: TGCGCCAGCAGCTTGGAGGTAGCGGTGGGGAATGAGCAGTTCTTC. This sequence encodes CASSLEVAVGNEQFF.

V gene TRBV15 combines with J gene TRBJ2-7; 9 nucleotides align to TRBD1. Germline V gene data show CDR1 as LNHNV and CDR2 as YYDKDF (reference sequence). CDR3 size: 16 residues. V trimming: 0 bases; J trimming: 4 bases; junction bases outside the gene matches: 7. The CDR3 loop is CATSRDLATGGYEQYF. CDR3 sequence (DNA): TGTGCCACCAGCAGAGATCTAGCGACAGGGGGGTACGAGCAGTACTTC.

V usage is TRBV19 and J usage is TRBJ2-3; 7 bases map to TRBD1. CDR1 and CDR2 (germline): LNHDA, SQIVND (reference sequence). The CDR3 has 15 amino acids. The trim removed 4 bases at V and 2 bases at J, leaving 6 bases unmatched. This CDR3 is CASSTGTDFTDTQYF. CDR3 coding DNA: TGTGCCAGTAGTACGGGGACAGATTTCACAGATACGCAGTATTTT.

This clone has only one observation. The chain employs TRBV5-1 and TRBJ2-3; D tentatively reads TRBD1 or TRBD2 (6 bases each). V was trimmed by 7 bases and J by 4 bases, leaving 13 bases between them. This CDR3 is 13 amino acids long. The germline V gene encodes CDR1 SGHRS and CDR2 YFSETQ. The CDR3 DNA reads TGCGCCAGCGGATTGGGGGGCGCAGATACGCAGTATTTT. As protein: CASGLGGADTQYF. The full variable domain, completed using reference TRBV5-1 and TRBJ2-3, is KAGVTQTPRYLIKTRGQQVTLSCSPISGHRSVSWYQQTPGQGLQFLFEYFSETQRNKGNFPGRFSGRQFSNSRSEMNVSTLELGDSALYLCASGLGGADTQYFGPGTRLTVL.

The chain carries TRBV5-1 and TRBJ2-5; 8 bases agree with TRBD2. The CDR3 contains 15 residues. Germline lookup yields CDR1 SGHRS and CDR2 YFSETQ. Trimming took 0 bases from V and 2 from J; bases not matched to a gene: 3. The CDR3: CASSLVGGDQETQYF. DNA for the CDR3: TGCGCCAGCAGCTTGGTCGGGGGGGATCAAGAGACCCAGTACTTC.

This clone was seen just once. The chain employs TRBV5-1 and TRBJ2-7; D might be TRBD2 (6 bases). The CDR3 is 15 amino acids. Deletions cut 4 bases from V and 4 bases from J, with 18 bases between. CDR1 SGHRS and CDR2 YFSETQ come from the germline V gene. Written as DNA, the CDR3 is TGCGCCAGCAGCCCCGGGGGTGGGGGAGAATACGAGCAGTACTTC. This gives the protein CASSPGGGGEYEQYF. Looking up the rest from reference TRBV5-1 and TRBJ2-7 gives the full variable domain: KAGVTQTPRYLIKTRGQQVTLSCSPISGHRSVSWYQQTPGQGLQFLFEYFSETQRNKGNFPGRFSGRQFSNSRSEMNVSTLELGDSALYLCASSPGGGGEYEQYFGPGTRLTVT.

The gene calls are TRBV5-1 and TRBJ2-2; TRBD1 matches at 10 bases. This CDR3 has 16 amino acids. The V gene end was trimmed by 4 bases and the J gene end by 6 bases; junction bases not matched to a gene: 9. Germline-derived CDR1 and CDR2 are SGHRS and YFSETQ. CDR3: CASSPWTGGSAGELFF. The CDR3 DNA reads TGCGCCAGCAGCCCCTGGACAGGGGGTTCCGCCGGGGAGCTGTTTTTT.

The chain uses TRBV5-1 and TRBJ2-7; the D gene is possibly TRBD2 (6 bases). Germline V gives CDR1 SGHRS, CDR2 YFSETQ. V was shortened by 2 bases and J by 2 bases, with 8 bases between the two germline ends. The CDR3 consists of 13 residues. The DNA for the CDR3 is TGCGCCAGCAGCTTCGGCGGGACCTACGAGCAGTACTTC. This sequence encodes CASSFGGTYEQYF.